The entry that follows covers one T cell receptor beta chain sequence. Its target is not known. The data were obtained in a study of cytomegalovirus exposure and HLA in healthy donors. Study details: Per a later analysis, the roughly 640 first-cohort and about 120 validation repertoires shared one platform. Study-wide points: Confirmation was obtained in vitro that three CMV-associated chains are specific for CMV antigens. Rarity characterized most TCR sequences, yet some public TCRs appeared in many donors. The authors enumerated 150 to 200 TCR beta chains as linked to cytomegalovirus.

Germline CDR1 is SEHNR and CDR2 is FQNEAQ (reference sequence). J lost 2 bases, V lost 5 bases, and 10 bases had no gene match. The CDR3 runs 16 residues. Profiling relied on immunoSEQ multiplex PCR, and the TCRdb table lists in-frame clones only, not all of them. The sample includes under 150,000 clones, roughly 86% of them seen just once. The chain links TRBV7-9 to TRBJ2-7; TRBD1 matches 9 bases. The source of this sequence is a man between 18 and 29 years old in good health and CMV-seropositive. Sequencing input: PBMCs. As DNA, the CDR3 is TGTGCCAGCAGCCCTTTGGGACAGGGCTCCCCCTACGAGCAGTACTTC. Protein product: CASSPLGQGSPYEQYF. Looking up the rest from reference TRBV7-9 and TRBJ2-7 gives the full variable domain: DTGVSQNPRHKITKRGQNVTFRCDPISEHNRLYWYRQTLGQGPEFLTYFQNEAQLEKSRLLSDRFSAERPKGSFSTLEIQRTEQGDSAMYLCASSPLGQGSPYEQYFGPGTRLTVT.